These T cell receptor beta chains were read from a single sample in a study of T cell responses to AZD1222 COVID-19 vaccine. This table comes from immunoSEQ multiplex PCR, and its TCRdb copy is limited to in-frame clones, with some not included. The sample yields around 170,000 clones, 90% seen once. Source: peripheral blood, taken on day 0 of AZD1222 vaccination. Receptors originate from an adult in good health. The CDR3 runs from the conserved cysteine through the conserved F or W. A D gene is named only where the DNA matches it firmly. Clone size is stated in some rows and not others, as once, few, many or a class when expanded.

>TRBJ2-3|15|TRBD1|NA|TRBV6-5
TGTGCCAGCGAGCCGGGACAGGGGAGCACAGATACGCAGTATTTT
CASEPGQGSTDTQYF
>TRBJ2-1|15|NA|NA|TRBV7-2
TGTGCCAGCAGCTTAGCTTGGGGTGGGAACAATGAGCAGTTCTTC
CASSLAWGGNNEQFF
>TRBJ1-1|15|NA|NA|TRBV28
TGTGCCAGCAGCGGGGGGGACGGTGGGAACACTGAAGCTTTCTTT
CASSGGDGGNTEAFF
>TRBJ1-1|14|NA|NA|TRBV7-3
TGTGCCAGCAGCACAGACAGGCAAAACACTGAAGCTTTCTTT
CASSTDRQNTEAFF
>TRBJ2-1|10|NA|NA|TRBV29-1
TGCAGCGTTGAGACTCCCAGGCAGTTCTTC
CSVETPRQFF
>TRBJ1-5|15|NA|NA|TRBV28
TGTGCCAGCAGTTCACGGACAGCCTACAATCAGCCCCAGCATTTT
CASSSRTAYNQPQHF
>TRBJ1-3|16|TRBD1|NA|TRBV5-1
TGCGCCAGCAGCTTGGCCCCACAGGGGAATGGAAACACCATATATTTT
CASSLAPQGNGNTIYF
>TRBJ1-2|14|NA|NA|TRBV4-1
TGCGCCAGCAGCCAAGTAGGTAGGGAATATGGCTACACCTTC
CASSQVGREYGYTF
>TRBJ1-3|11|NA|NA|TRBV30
TGTGCCTGGAGTCCAGGGTACACCATATATTTT
CAWSPGYTIYF
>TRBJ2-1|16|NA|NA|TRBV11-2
TGTGCCAGCAGCTTCGGACAGCTGTACATGGGAAATGAGCAGTTCTTC
CASSFGQLYMGNEQFF
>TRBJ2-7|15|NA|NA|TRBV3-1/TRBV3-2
TGTGCCAGCAGCCAAGACTTCCAGCGAGGTCTCGAGCAGTACTTC
CASSQDFQRGLEQYF
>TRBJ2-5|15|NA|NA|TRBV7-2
TGTGCCAGCAGCCTTGATCCGGGTCCCCAAGAGACCCAGTACTTC
CASSLDPGPQETQYF
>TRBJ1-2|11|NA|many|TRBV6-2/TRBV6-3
TGTGCCAGCAGTTATAACTATGGCTACACCTTC
CASSYNYGYTF
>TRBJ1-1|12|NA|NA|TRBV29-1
TGCAGCGGGGGGGAGTCGGGTGCTGAAGCTTTCTTT
CSGGESGAEAFF
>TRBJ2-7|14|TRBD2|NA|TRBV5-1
TGCGCCAGCAGCCCCCCCGGGGGGGCCCGGGAGCAGTACTTC
CASSPPGGAREQYF
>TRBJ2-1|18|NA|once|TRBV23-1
TGCGCCAGCAGTCAATCGGGCTTAACGGGGGGCGTCTACAATGAGCAGTTCTTC
CASSQSGLTGGVYNEQFF
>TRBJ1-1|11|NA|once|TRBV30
TGTGCCTGGAGTGGGGGAAACATGGCTTTCTTT
CAWSGGNMAFF
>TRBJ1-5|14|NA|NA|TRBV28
TGTGCCAGCGTCAAGAGGTATAGCAATCAGCCCCAGCATTTT
CASVKRYSNQPQHF
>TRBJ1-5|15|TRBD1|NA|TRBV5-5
TGTGCCAGCAGCTTGGGGGGACAGGACAATCAGCCCCAGCATTTT
CASSLGGQDNQPQHF
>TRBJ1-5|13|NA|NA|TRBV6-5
TGTGCCAGCTCGCGGTTGAGCAATCAGCCCCAGCATTTT
CASSRLSNQPQHF
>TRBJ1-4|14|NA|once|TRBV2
TGTGCCAGCAGTCGACAGAGGGGTAATGAAAAACTGTTTTTT
CASSRQRGNEKLFF
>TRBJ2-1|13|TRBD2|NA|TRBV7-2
TGTGCCAGCAGCTCATTAGCGGGGGGGCCCCAGTTCTTC
CASSSLAGGPQFF
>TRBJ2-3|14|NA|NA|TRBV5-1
TGCGCCAGCAGTTCTCTCCGGGCGACAGATACGCAGTATTTT
CASSSLRATDTQYF
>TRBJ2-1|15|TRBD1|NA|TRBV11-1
TGTGCCAGCAGTCTGGACAGGGGAGGTTTCAATGAGCAGTTCTTC
CASSLDRGGFNEQFF